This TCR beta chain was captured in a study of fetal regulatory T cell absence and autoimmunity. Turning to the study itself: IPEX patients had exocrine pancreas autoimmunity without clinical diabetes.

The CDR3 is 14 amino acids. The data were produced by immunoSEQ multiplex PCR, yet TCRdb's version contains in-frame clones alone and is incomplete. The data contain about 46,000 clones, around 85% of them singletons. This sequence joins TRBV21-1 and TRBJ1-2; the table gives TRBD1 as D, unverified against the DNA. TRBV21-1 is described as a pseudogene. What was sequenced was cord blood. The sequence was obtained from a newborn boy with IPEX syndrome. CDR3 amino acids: CASSKRNRGYGYTF. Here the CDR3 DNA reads TGTGCCAGCAGCAAACGAAACAGGGGGTACGGCTACACCTTC.